These 8 T cell receptor beta chains share one sample of origin, sequenced in a study of cytomegalovirus exposure and HLA in healthy donors. Amplification used 60 Vbeta primers and 13 Jbeta primers. The repertoire was sequenced with immunoSEQ multiplex PCR; TCRdb's copy has only in-frame clones and lacks some. The sample's table shows over 70,000 clones. Sample: PBMCs. The receptors stem from a woman aged 40-49 years in good health and CMV-seropositive.

The chain employs TRBV11-1 and TRBJ1-3; 8 bases align to TRBD1. The CDR3 runs to 17 residues. The V and J ends lost 4 bases and 2 bases, in that order; junction bases with no gene match: 10. Germline V gene sequence: CDR1 SGHAT, CDR2 FQDESV (reference sequence). The CDR3 here is CASSSTGTGTTGNTIYF. The DNA for the CDR3 is TGTGCCAGCAGCTCAACCGGGACAGGCACAACTGGAAACACCATATATTTT.

This chain connects TRBV11-1 to TRBJ1-2; 7 bases align to TRBD1. The CDR3 consists of 17 residues. Per the germline V gene, CDR1 is SGHAT and CDR2 is FQDESV (reference sequence). J lost 2 bases, V lost 2 bases, and 11 bases had no gene match. CDR3 amino acids: CASSLYSRQGQNYGYTF. CDR3 coding DNA: TGTGCCAGCAGCTTATACTCAAGACAGGGACAAAACTATGGCTACACCTTC.

This chain uses TRBV7-2 with TRBJ2-5; TRBD2 aligns across 9 bases. The germline gives CDR1 SGHTA, CDR2 FQGNSA. There are 16 residues in the CDR3. The ends lost 1 base at V and 4 bases at J; junction bases unmatched: 7. CDR3 sequence reads: CASSLVPSGVRETQYF. CDR3 nucleotide sequence: TGTGCCAGCAGCTTAGTGCCTAGCGGGGTGAGAGAGACCCAGTACTTC.

The chain employs TRBV9 and TRBJ2-3; 8 bases align to TRBD1. V trimming: 0 bases; J trimming: 8 bases; junction bases outside the gene matches: 2. The CDR3 length is 13 residues. Germline V lookup: CDR1 SGDLS, CDR2 YYNGEE. The CDR3: CASSVEDRATQYF. As DNA, the CDR3 is TGTGCCAGCAGCGTAGAGGACAGGGCTACGCAGTATTTT.

The chain is built from TRBV19 and TRBJ1-4; 9 positions match TRBD1. Germline values: CDR1 LNHDA, CDR2 SQIVND (reference sequence). This CDR3 has 16 residues. With 2 bases clipped from V and 8 bases from J, the junction kept 9 bases outside the gene matches. CDR3 nucleotides: TGTGCCAGTAGTATAATACGGACAGGGGTCGAAGAAAAACTGTTTTTT. Protein: CASSIIRTGVEEKLFF.

The chain is built from TRBV5-1 and TRBJ2-7; maybe TRBD1 (8 bases). CDR1 and CDR2 (germline): SGHRS, YFSETQ. The CDR3 spans 14 residues. V lost 5 bases and J lost 7, with 19 bases in between. The CDR3 here is CASRGGQGAGEQYF. CDR3 DNA sequence: TGCGCCAGCAGGGGGGGGCAGGGGGCTGGTGAGCAGTACTTC.

This chain uses TRBV11-3 with TRBJ2-6, with D possibly matching TRBD1 (5 bases). V was trimmed by 5 bases and J by 0 bases, leaving 11 bases between them. The CDR3 totals 16 residues. From germline, CDR1 is SGHNT and CDR2 YENEEA. CDR3 residues: CASSQTASSGANVLTF. CDR3 nucleotides: TGTGCCAGCAGCCAGACAGCGAGCTCTGGGGCCAACGTCCTGACTTTC.

The chain is built from TRBV19 and TRBJ1-5, with D maybe TRBD1 (6 bases). V shed 6 bases and J shed 7 bases, with 16 bases lying between them. The CDR3 is made up of 14 amino acids. Per germline, CDR1 LNHDA and CDR2 SQIVND (reference sequence). CDR3 nucleotides: TGTGCCAGTAGCATTGTCAGGGGTGGCCAGCCCCAGCATTTT. Translating it yields CASSIVRGGQPQHF. Supplemented by reference TRBV19 and TRBJ1-5, the full variable domain reads DGGITQSPKYLFRKEGQNVTLSCEQNLNHDAMYWYRQDPGQGLRLIYYSQIVNDFQKGDIAEGYSVSREKKESFPLTVTSAQKNPTAFYLCASSIVRGGQPQHFGDGTRLSIL.